A selection of T cell receptor beta chains follows, all from one sample in a study of cytomegalovirus exposure and HLA in healthy donors. The repertoire was sequenced with immunoSEQ multiplex PCR; TCRdb's copy has only in-frame clones and lacks some. The table shows around 100,000 clones, with roughly 80% occurring only once. Material: PBMCs. Source of these receptors: a female donor in good health and CMV-seropositive. Each CDR3 is given with its conserved first and last residue. D genes are given only for firm matches. Clone size is not always given. Where it is, it says once, few, many or a class for expanded clones.

cdr3_aa	cdr3_nt	d_call	clone_size	v_call	j_call
CASSLTSGTSVEQFF	TGTGCCAGCAGCCTGACTTCCGGGACTAGCGTTGAGCAGTTCTTC	TRBD2	.	TRBV7-9	TRBJ2-1
CASSLAAGPEQYF	TGCGCCAGCAGCTTGGCCGCAGGCCCCGAGCAGTACTTC	.	.	TRBV5-1	TRBJ2-7
CASSETQGSEKLFF	TGTGCCAGCAGTGAGACTCAGGGTAGTGAAAAACTGTTTTTT	.	.	TRBV2	TRBJ1-4
CASSDWAGDRYGYTF	TGTGCCAGTAGTGACTGGGCAGGGGATCGCTATGGCTACACCTTC	.	.	TRBV19	TRBJ1-2
CASSGEVNTGELFF	TGCGCCAGCTCCGGGGAAGTTAACACCGGGGAGCTGTTTTTT	.	.	TRBV4-1	TRBJ2-2
CASSLLGGGRNEQYF	TGTGCCAGCAGTTTATTGGGGGGAGGTAGAAACGAGCAGTACTTC	.	.	TRBV27	TRBJ2-7
CASASTSGMGYEQYF	TGTGCCAGTGCCTCCACTAGCGGGATGGGCTACGAGCAGTACTTC	TRBD2	.	TRBV19	TRBJ2-7
CASSLWTGTGVSNQPQHF	TGTGCCAGCAGTTTGTGGACAGGGACTGGGGTTAGCAATCAGCCCCAGCATTTT	TRBD1	.	TRBV28	TRBJ1-5
CASSGRVFRTDTQYF	TGTGCCAGCAGTGGGAGGGTATTTCGCACAGATACGCAGTATTTT	.	.	TRBV25-1	TRBJ2-3
CASSLLTGRDGYTF	TGTGCCAGCAGCCTCCTGACAGGGAGAGATGGCTACACCTTC	TRBD1	.	TRBV7-9	TRBJ1-2
CASSPRTGGTSPLHF	TGCGCCAGCAGCCCCAGGACAGGGGGAACTTCACCCCTCCACTTT	TRBD1	.	TRBV5-1	TRBJ1-6
CASSLGAGVEQFF	TGTGCCAGCAGTTTAGGTGCGGGAGTGGAGCAGTTCTTC	TRBD2	.	TRBV27	TRBJ2-1
CASSLQVQAEAFF	TGTGCCAGCAGCTTACAGGTCCAGGCCGAAGCTTTCTTT	.	.	TRBV7-2	TRBJ1-1
CASSDRGEQYF	TGTGCCAGCAGTGACAGGGGCGAGCAGTACTTC	.	.	TRBV6-1	TRBJ2-7
CASSYSSGRGSGYTF	TGTGCCAGCAGTTACTCATCGGGTAGGGGAAGCGGCTACACCTTC	.	.	TRBV6-5	TRBJ1-2
CASSSRAGVSYNEQFF	TGCGCCAGCAGCTCCCGGGCGGGGGTATCCTACAATGAGCAGTTCTTC	TRBD2	once	TRBV5-1	TRBJ2-1
CATSFGLAGDTGELFF	TGTGCCACCAGTTTTGGACTAGCGGGGGATACCGGGGAGCTGTTTTTT	TRBD2	.	TRBV15	TRBJ2-2
CASRASGGINSPLHF	TGTGCCAGCAGAGCCTCCGGAGGCATAAATTCACCCCTCCACTTT	.	once	TRBV7-9	TRBJ1-6
CASSDTGGSSEKLFF	TGCGCCAGCAGTGATACAGGGGGCTCGAGTGAAAAACTGTTTTTT	TRBD1	.	TRBV23-1	TRBJ1-4
CASSSGRPSDTQYF	TGTGCCAGCAGTTCCGGCAGGCCTTCAGATACGCAGTATTTT	.	.	TRBV27	TRBJ2-3
CASSFDSSFENTEAFF	TGCGCCAGCAGCTTCGACAGCTCTTTTGAAAACACTGAAGCTTTCTTT	.	.	TRBV5-1	TRBJ1-1
CASSFGAGPPYEQYF	TGTGCCAGCAGTTTCGGAGCGGGCCCCCCCTACGAGCAGTACTTC	.	.	TRBV28	TRBJ2-7
CASSSRRGGGPYEQYF	TGTGCCAGCAGCTCGAGGCGAGGGGGGGGCCCCTACGAGCAGTACTTC	.	.	TRBV5-4	TRBJ2-7
CASSAGDQGFTPDTQYF	TGTGCCAGCAGCGCGGGGGACCAGGGATTCACCCCAGATACGCAGTATTTT	.	.	TRBV9	TRBJ2-3
CAIWGRELAPIRQYF	TGCGCCATTTGGGGACGGGAACTAGCGCCCATCCGACAGTACTTC	TRBD2	.	TRBV10-1	TRBJ2-7
CASRSPGGSSGYEQYF	TGTGCCAGTAGATCCCCGGGGGGGAGCTCGGGCTACGAGCAGTACTTC	TRBD2	.	TRBV19	TRBJ2-7
CASAEPTMNTEAFF	TGTGCCAGTGCGGAACCAACCATGAACACTGAAGCTTTCTTT	.	once	TRBV19	TRBJ1-1
CASSPGLAGAYEQYF	TGTGCCAGCTCACCGGGTTTAGCGGGAGCCTACGAGCAGTACTTC	TRBD2	few	TRBV18	TRBJ2-7
CSARRNTEAFF	TGCAGTGCTAGGAGGAACACTGAAGCTTTCTTT	.	few	TRBV20-1	TRBJ1-1
CASSSSGNTDTQYF	TGCGCCAGCAGCTCCAGCGGAAACACAGATACGCAGTATTTT	.	.	TRBV5-1	TRBJ2-3
CASTLLPAGGSNEQFF	TGCGCCAGCACCCTCCTCCCAGCGGGAGGGTCGAATGAGCAGTTCTTC	TRBD2	few	TRBV5-1	TRBJ2-1
CAWSGASGLSSYEQYF	TGTGCCTGGAGTGGGGCCAGCGGGCTTAGCTCCTACGAGCAGTACTTC	.	.	TRBV30	TRBJ2-7
CTSSQKEGEDTGELFF	TGCACCAGCAGCCAAAAGGAGGGAGAGGACACCGGGGAGCTGTTTTTT	.	.	TRBV1	TRBJ2-2
CASSVVGGYGYTF	TGTGCCAGCAGCGTAGTTGGAGGGTATGGCTACACCTTC	.	once	TRBV9	TRBJ1-2
CAISRGLAENSYEQYF	TGTGCCATCAGTAGAGGACTAGCGGAAAATTCCTACGAGCAGTACTTC	TRBD2	.	TRBV10-3	TRBJ2-7